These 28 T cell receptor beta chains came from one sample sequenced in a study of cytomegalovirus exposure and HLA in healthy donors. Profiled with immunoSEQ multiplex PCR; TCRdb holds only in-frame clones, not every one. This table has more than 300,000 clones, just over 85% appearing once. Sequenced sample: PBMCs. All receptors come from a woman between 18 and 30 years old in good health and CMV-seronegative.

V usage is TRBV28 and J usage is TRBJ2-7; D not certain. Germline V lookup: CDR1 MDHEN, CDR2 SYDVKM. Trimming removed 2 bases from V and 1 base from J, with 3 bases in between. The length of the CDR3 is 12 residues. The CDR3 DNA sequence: TGTGCCAGCAGTTTACATTCCTACGAGCAGTACTTC. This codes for CASSLHSYEQYF.

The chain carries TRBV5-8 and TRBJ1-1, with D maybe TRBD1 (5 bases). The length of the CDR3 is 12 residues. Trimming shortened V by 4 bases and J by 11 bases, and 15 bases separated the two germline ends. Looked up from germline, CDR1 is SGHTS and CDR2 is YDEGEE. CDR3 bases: TGTGCCAGCAGCCGCGGGGGGGTGTCTGCTTTCTTT. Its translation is CASSRGGVSAFF.

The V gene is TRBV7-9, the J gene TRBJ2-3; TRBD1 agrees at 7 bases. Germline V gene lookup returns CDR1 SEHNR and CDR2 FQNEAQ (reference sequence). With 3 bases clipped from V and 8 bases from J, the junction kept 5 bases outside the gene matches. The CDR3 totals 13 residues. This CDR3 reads CASSLEQGRTQYF. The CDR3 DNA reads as TGTGCCAGCAGCTTGGAACAGGGGCGTACGCAGTATTTT.

The CDR3 reads CSVDREGALLYGYTF. The CDR3 DNA follows: TGCAGCGTTGATCGGGAGGGGGCCTTACTCTATGGCTACACCTTC. This chain connects TRBV29-1 to TRBJ1-2, with 7 bases identical to TRBD1. CDR1 SQVTM and CDR2 ANQGSEA come from the germline V gene. This CDR3 comprises 15 residues. The V gene end was trimmed by 3 bases and the J gene end by 4 bases; junction bases not matched to a gene: 11.

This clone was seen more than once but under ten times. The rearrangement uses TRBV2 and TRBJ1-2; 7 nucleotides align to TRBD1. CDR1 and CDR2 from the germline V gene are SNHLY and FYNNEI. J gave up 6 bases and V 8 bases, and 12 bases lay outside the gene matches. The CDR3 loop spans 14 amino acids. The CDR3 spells CASGGTALIHGYTF. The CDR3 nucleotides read TGTGCCAGCGGAGGGACAGCCCTTATACATGGCTACACCTTC.

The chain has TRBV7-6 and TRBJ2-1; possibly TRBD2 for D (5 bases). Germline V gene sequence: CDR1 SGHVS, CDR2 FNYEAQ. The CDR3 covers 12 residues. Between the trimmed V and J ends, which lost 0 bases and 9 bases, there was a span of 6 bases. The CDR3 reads CASSLAAGEQFF. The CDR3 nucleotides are TGTGCCAGCAGCTTAGCGGCGGGTGAGCAGTTCTTC.

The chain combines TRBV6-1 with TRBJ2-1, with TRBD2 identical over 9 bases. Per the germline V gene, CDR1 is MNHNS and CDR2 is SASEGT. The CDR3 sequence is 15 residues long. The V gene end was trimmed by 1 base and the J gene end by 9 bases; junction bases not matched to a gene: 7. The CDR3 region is CASSEVSSGRGEQFF. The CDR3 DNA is TGTGCCAGCAGTGAAGTCAGTAGCGGGAGAGGTGAGCAGTTCTTC.

The CDR3 is CASSQVPRETKNIQYF. CDR3 in DNA: TGCGCCAGCAGCCAAGTCCCCAGGGAAACCAAAAACATTCAGTACTTC. V and J are TRBV4-1 and TRBJ2-4; possibly TRBD1 for D (5 bases). The germline V gene encodes CDR1 MGHRA and CDR2 YSYEKL. The CDR3 is made up of 16 amino acids. V shed 1 base and J shed 2 bases, with 12 bases lying between them.

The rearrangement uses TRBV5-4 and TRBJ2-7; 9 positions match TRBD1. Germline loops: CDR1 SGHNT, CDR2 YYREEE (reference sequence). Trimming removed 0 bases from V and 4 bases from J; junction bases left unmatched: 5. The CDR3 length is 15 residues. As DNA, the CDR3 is TGTGCCAGCAGCTTGGTGGGACAGGGCGTGTACGAGCAGTACTTC. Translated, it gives CASSLVGQGVYEQYF.

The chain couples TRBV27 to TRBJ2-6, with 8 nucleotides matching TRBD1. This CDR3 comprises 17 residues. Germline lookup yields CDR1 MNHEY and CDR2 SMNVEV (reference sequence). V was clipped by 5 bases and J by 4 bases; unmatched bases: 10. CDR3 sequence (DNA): TGTGCCAGCAGTCCCTTCGGACAGGGATGGGGGGCCAACGTCCTGACTTTC. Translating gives CASSPFGQGWGANVLTF.

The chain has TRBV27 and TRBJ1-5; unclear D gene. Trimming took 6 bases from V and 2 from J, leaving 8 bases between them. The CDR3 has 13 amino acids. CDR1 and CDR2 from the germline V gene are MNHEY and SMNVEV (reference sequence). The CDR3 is CASRLGGNQPQHF. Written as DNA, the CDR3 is TGTGCCAGCAGGTTAGGAGGCAATCAGCCCCAGCATTTT.

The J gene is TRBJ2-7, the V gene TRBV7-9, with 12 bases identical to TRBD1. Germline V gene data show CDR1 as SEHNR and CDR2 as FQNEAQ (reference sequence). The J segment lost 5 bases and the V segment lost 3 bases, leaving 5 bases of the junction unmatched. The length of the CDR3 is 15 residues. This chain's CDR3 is CASSFRGQGANEQYF. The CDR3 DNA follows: TGTGCCAGCAGCTTTAGGGGACAGGGGGCCAACGAGCAGTACTTC.

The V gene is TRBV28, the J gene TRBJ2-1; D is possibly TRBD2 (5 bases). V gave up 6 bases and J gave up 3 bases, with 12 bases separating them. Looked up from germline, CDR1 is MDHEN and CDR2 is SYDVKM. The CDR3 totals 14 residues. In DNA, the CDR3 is TGTGCCAGCAGCAAATTCACTAGCTACAATGAGCAGTTCTTC. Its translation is CASSKFTSYNEQFF.

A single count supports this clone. In nucleotides, the CDR3 is TGTGCCAGCAGCAAGGACAGGGAAGAGACCCAGTACTTC. It codes for CASSKDREETQYF. The rearrangement uses TRBV5-8 and TRBJ2-5, with 8 nucleotides matching TRBD1. The CDR3 is 13 residues long. The germline CDR1 and CDR2 sequences are SGHTS and YDEGEE. The J segment lost 3 bases and the V segment lost 4 bases, leaving 2 bases of the junction unmatched.

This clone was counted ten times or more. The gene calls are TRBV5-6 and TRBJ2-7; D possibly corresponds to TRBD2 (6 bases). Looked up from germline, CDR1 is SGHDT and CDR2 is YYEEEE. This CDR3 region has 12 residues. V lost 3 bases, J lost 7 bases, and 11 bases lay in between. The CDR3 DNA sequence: TGTGCCAGCAGCTACCCGGCGGGGGAGCAGTACTTC. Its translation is CASSYPAGEQYF.

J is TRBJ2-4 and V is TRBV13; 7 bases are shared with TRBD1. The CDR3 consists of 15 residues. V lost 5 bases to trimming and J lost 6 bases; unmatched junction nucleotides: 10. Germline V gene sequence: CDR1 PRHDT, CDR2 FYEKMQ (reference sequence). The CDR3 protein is CASSLTGDGGNIQYF. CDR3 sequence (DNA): TGTGCCAGCAGCCTCACAGGGGATGGGGGAAACATTCAGTACTTC. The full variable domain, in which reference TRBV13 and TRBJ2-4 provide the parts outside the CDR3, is AAGVIQSPRHLIKEKRETATLKCYPIPRHDTVYWYQQGPGQDPQFLISFYEKMQSDKGSIPDRFSAQQFSDYHSELNMSSLELGDSALYFCASSLTGDGGNIQYFGAGTRLSVL.

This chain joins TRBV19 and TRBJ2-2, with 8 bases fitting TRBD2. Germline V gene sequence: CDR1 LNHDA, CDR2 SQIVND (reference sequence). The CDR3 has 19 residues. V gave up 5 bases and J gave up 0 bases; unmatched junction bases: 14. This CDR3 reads CASSSLAGLVTPNTGELFF. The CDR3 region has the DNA TGTGCCAGTAGTTCCCTAGCGGGCCTAGTAACTCCGAACACCGGGGAGCTGTTTTTT.

Here the CDR3 reads CASGRSGNGAQYF. In nucleotides, the CDR3 is TGTGCCAGCGGGAGGTCGGGGAATGGAGCCCAGTACTTC. The chain employs TRBV7-6 and TRBJ2-5; weak D call: TRBD2 (6 bases). V was pared by 8 bases and J by 9 bases, with 19 bases between. CDR3 length equals 13 residues. Germline CDR1 is SGHVS and CDR2 is FNYEAQ.

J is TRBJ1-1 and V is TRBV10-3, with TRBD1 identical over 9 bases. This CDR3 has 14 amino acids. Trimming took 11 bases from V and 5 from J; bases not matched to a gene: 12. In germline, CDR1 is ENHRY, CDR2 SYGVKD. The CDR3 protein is CAVAGDRDKTEAFF. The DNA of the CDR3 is TGTGCCGTGGCTGGGGACAGGGATAAGACTGAAGCTTTCTTT.

CDR3 coding DNA: TGTGCCAGTAGTATTGAGGGAGAGCAGTACTTC. Translating gives CASSIEGEQYF. The chain recombines TRBV19 with TRBJ2-7; TRBD2 might be the D (5 bases). The ends were cut back, 3 bases at V and 7 bases at J, with 7 bases in the middle. Germline CDR1 LNHDA, CDR2 SQIVND (reference sequence). The CDR3 runs 11 residues. The full variable domain, its missing parts supplied by reference TRBV19 and TRBJ2-7, is DGGITQSPKYLFRKEGQNVTLSCEQNLNHDAMYWYRQDPGQGLRLIYYSQIVNDFQKGDIAEGYSVSREKKESFPLTVTSAQKNPTAFYLCASSIEGEQYFGPGTRLTVT.

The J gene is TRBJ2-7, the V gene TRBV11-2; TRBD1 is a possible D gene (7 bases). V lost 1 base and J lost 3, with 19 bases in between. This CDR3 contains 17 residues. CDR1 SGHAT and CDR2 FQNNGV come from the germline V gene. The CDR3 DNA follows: TGTGCCAGCAGCTTAGGGCCAGGGGGAGGACGGGACTACGAGCAGTACTTC. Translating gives CASSLGPGGGRDYEQYF.

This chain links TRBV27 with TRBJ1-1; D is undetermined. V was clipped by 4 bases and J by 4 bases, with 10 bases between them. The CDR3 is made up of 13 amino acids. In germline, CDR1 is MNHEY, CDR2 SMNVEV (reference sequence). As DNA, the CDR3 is TGTGCCAGCAGTTCTGCGGAGGGCACTGAAGCTTTCTTT. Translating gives CASSSAEGTEAFF.

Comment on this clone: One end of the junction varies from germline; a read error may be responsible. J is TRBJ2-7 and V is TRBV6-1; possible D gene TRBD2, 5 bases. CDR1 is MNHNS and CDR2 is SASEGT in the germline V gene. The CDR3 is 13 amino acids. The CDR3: CASSEGPEGVLHF. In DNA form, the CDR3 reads TGTGCCAGCAGTGAAGGTCCCGAGGGTGTTTTGCACTTC.

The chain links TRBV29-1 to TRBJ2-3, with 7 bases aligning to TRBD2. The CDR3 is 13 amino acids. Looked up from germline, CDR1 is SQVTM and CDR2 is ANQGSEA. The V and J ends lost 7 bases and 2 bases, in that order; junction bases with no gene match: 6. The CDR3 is CSARGRFTDTQYF. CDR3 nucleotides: TGCAGCGCCCGCGGGAGATTCACAGATACGCAGTATTTT.

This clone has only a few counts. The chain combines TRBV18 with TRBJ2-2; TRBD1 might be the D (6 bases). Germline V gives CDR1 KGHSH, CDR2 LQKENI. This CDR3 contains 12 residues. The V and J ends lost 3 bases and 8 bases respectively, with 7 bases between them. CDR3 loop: CASSPDRGELFF. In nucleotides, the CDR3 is TGTGCCAGCTCACCTGACAGGGGGGAGCTGTTTTTT.

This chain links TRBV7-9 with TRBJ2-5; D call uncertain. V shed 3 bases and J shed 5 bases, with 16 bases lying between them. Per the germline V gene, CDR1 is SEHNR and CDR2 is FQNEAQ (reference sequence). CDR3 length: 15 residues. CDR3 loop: CASSLAFSPGETQYF. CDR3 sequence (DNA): TGTGCCAGCAGCTTGGCGTTCTCCCCCGGGGAGACCCAGTACTTC.

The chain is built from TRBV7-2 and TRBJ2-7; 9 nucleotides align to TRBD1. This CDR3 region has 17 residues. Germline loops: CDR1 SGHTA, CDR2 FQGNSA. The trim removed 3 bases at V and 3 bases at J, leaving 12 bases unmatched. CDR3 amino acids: CASSLGTGPVSHYEQYF. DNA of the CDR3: TGTGCCAGCAGCTTGGGGACAGGGCCAGTGTCTCACTACGAGCAGTACTTC.

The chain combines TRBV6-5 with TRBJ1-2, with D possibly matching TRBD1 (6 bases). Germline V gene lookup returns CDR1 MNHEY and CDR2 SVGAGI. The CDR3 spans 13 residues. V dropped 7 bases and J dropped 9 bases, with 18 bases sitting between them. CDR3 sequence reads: CASTGWEGDSYTF. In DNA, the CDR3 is TGTGCCAGCACGGGCTGGGAGGGGGATAGCTACACCTTC.